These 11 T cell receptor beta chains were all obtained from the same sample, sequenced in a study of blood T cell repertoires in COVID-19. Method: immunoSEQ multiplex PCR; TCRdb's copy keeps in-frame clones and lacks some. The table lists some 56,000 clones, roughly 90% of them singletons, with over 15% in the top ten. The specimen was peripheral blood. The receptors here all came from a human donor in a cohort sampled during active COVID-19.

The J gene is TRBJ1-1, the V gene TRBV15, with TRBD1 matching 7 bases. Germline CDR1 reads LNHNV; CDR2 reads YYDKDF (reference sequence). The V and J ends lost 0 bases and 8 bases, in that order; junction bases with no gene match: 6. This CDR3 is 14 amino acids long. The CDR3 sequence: CATSRDKGTAEAFF. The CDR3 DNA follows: TGTGCCACCAGCAGAGATAAGGGGACAGCCGAAGCTTTCTTT.

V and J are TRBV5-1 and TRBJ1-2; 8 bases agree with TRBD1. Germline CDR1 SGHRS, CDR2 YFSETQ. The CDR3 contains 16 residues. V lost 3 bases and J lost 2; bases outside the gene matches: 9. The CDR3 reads CASSSGDRLLNYGYTF. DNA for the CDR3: TGCGCCAGCAGCTCGGGGGACAGGTTATTGAACTATGGCTACACCTTC.

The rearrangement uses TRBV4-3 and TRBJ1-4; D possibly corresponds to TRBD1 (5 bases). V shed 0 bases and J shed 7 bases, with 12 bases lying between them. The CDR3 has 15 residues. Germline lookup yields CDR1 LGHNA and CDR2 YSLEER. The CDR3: CASSQDLGRAEKLFF. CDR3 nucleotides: TGCGCCAGCAGCCAAGATCTGGGCAGGGCTGAAAAACTGTTTTTT.

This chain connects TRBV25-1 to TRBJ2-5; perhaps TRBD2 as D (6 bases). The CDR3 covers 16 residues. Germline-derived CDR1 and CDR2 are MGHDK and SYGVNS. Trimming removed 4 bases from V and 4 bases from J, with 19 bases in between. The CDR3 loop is CASSAPLGGLAETQYF. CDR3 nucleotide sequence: TGTGCCAGCAGTGCCCCTCTCGGGGGACTCGCAGAGACCCAGTACTTC.

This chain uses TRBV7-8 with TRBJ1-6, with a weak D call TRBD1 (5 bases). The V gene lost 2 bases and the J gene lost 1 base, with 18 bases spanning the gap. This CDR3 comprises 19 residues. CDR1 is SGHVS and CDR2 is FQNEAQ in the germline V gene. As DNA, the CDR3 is TGTGCCAGCAGCTTATCGAGTATCGGGGGGGGGTCCTATAATTCACCCCTCCACTTT. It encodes CASSLSSIGGGSYNSPLHF.

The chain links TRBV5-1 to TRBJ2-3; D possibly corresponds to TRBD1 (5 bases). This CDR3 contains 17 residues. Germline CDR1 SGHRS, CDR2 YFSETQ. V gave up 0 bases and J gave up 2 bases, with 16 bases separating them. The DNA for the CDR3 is TGCGCCAGCAGCTTGGGGCCCCTAAGGGGCTCCACAGATACGCAGTATTTT. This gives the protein CASSLGPLRGSTDTQYF.

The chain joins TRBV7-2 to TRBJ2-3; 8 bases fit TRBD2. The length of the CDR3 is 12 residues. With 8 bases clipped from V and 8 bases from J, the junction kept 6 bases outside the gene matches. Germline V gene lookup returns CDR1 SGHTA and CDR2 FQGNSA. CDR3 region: CASGGGRGTQYF. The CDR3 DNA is TGTGCCAGCGGCGGGGGGCGTGGTACGCAGTATTTT.

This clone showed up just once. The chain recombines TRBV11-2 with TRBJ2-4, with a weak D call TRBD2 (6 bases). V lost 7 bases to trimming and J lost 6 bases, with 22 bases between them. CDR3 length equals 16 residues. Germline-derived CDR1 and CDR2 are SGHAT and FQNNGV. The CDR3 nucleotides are TGTGCCAGCAAAAGCTTAAGGACTTCCGGGGGAAACATTCAGTACTTC. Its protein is CASKSLRTSGGNIQYF. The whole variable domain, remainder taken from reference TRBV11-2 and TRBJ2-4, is EAGVAQSPRYKIIEKRQSVAFWCNPISGHATLYWYQQILGQGPKLLIQFQNNGVVDDSQLPKDRFSAERLKGVDSTLKIQPAKLEDSAVYLCASKSLRTSGGNIQYFGAGTRLSVL.

The CDR3 sequence is CSVEEDRLQNTEAFF. The CDR3 bases are TGCAGCGTTGAAGAGGACAGACTCCAGAACACTGAAGCTTTCTTT. The chain couples TRBV29-1 to TRBJ1-1; perhaps TRBD1 as D (6 bases). V was shortened by 0 bases and J by 1 base, with 12 bases between the two germline ends. Germline CDR1 reads SQVTM; CDR2 reads ANQGSEA. The CDR3 has 15 residues.

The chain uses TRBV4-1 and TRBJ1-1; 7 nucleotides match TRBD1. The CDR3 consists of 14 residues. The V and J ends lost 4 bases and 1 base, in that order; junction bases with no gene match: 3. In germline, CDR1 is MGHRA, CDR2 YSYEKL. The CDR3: CASSRNRGNTEAFF. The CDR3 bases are TGCGCCAGCAGCCGTAACAGGGGGAACACTGAAGCTTTCTTT.

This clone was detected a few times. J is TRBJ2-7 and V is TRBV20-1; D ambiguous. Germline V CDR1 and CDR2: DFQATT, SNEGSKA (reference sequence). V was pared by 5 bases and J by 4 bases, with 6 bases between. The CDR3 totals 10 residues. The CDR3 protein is CSAVQYEQYF. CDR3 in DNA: TGCAGTGCTGTCCAGTACGAGCAGTACTTC.